The TCR beta chain under discussion was sequenced for a study of blood T cell repertoires in COVID-19. Turning to the study itself: T cells, B-cell-depleted T cells, or PBMCs provided the cDNA or gDNA that served as material.

As for this clone: The sample contains more than one DNA sequence encoding this CDR3.

Measured with immunoSEQ multiplex PCR; TCRdb has only the in-frame clones, and not every one. The data hold a few hundred thousand clones, with around nine tenths observed a single time. There are 14 residues in the CDR3. The germline CDR1 and CDR2 sequences are SGHRS and YFSETQ. Losses at the gene ends were 0 bases for V and 6 bases for J; bases not matched to a gene: 4. The receptor was derived from a woman in her 50s who had been exposed to COVID-19. V and J are TRBV5-1 and TRBJ1-2; 8 bases are a match to TRBD1. The sequenced material came from PBMCs or T cells enriched from blood (not recorded which). CDR3 nucleotides: TGCGCCAGCAGCTTGGAAGGGACAGGTCATGGCTACACCTTC. This gives the protein CASSLEGTGHGYTF.